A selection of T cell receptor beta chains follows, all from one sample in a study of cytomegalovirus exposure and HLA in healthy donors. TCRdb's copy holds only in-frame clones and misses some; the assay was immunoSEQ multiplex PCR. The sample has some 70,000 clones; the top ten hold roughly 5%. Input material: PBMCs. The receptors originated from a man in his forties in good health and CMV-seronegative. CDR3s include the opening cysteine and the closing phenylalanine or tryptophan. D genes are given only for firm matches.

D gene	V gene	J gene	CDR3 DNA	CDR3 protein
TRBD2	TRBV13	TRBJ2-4	TGTGCCAGCAGTTTAAGCGGGAGTACGGCCAAAAACATTCAGTACTTC	CASSLSGSTAKNIQYF
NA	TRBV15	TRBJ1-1	TGTGCCACCAGACTACATGACAGAATCTACACTGAAGCTTTCTTT	CATRLHDRIYTEAFF
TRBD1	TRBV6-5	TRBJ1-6	TGTGCCAGCAGATCAGACAGGGGCCCGCTTTCACCCCTCCACTTT	CASRSDRGPLSPLHF
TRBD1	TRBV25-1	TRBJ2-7	TGTGCCAGTTCACAGGGGGATCTTCCATCGTACGAGCAGTACTTC	CASSQGDLPSYEQYF
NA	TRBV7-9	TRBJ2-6	TGTGCCAGCAGTCAACCTCTTATGGGGGGATCTGGGGCCAACGTCCTGACTTTC	CASSQPLMGGSGANVLTF
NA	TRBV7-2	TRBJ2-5	TGTGCCAGCAGCTTAGTAAGCCCGTGGGACAACAAGCAAGAGACCCAGTACTTC	CASSLVSPWDNKQETQYF
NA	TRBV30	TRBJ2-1	TGTGCCTGGAGTACGGACCTGGGACTCCCGGATTACAATGAGCAGTTCTTC	CAWSTDLGLPDYNEQFF
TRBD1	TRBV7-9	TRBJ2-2	TGTGCCAGCAGAAACAGACAGGGAACATCCGGGGAGCTGTTTTTT	CASRNRQGTSGELFF
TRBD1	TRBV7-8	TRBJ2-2	TGTGCCAGCAGCTTCCCCTCAGGGGGCGCGGACACCGGGGAGCTGTTTTTT	CASSFPSGGADTGELFF
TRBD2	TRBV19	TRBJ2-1	TGTGCCAGTTATGGACTAGCCGATGAGCAGTTCTTC	CASYGLADEQFF
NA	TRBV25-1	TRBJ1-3	TGTGCCGGACAATCTGCAGGGGGAAACACCATATATTTT	CAGQSAGGNTIYF
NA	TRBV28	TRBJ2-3	TGTGCCAGCGGGACTCGGAGCACAGATACGCAGTATTTT	CASGTRSTDTQYF
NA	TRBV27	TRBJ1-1	TGTGCCAGCAGCCCAAACCCCCGGACTGAAGCTTTCTTT	CASSPNPRTEAFF
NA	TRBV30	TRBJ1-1	TGTGCCTGGAAGCCGGGGGATACTGAAGCTTTCTTT	CAWKPGDTEAFF
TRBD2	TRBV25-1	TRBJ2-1	TGTGCCAGCAGTGATAGCGGGGGTCGGACCCCGGACAATGAGCAGTTCTTC	CASSDSGGRTPDNEQFF
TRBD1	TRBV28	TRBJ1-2	TGTGCCAGCAGTTCCCCGGGACAGGGGCCAGGCTACACCTTC	CASSSPGQGPGYTF
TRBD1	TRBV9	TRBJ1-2	TGTGCCAGCAGCTCTCCATGGGACAGAACCAACTATGGCTACACCTTC	CASSSPWDRTNYGYTF
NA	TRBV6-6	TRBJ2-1	TGTGCCAGCACCTACTATAATGAGCAGTTCTTC	CASTYYNEQFF
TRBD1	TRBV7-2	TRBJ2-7	TGTGCCAGCAGCCCGGACAGGGGGGCATTCTACGAGCAGTACTTC	CASSPDRGAFYEQYF
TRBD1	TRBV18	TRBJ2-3	TGTGCCAGCTCAACCTTGACAGGGGGCGGCACAGATACGCAGTATTTT	CASSTLTGGGTDTQYF
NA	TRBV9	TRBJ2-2	TGTGCCAGCAGCGCCCAACAGGGATCCACCGGGGAGCTGTTTTTT	CASSAQQGSTGELFF
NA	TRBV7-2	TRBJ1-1	TGTGCCAGCAGCCCCCTCGGGGGGGACACTGAAGCTTTCTTT	CASSPLGGDTEAFF
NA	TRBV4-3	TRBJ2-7	TGCGCCAGCAGCCCCAACGTCGGTGCTCGTACTGAGCAGTACTTC	CASSPNVGARTEQYF
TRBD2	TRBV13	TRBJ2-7	TGTGCCAGCAGCCCAGAGACGGGGACTAGTTTAACCGAGCAGTACTTC	CASSPETGTSLTEQYF
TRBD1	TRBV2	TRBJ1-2	TGTGCCAGCAGAAAATCGACAGGGGGGAACTATGGCTACACCTTC	CASRKSTGGNYGYTF
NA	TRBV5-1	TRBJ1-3	TGCGCCAGCAGCTTAACAACCTCTGGAAACACCATATATTTT	CASSLTTSGNTIYF
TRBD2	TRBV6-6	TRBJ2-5	TGTGCCAGCAGCCAACTAGCGCGAGAGACCCAGTACTTC	CASSQLARETQYF
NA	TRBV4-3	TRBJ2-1	TGCGCCAGCGGACTGGAACTCTACAATGAGCAGTTCTTC	CASGLELYNEQFF